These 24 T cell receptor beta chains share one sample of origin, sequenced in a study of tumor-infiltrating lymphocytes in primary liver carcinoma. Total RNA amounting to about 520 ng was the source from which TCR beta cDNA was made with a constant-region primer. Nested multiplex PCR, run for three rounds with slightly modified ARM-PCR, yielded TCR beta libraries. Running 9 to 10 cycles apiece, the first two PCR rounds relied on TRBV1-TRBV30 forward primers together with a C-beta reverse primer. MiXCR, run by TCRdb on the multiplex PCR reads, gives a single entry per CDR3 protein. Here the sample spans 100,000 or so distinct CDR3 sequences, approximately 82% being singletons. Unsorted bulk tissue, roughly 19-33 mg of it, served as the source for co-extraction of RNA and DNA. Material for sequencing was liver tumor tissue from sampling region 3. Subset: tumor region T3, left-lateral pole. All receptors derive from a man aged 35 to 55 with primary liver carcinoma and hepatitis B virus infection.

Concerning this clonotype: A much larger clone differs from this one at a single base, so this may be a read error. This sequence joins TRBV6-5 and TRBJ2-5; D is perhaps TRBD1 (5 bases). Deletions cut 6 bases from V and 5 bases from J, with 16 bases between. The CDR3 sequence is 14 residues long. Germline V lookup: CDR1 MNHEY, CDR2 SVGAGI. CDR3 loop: CASSYTRGKETQYF. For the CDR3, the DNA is TGTGCCAGCAGCTACACAAGGGGCAAGGAGACCCAGTACTTC.

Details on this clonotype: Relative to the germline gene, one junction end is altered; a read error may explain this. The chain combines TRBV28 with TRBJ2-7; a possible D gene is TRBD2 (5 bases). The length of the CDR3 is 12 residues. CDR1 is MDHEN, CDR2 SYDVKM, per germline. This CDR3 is CAGRPLEAEQYF. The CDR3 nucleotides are TGTGCCGGCAGGCCACTAGAGGCCGAGCAGTACTTC.

CDR3 loop: CAILLSAGWDEQYF. The CDR3 coding sequence is TGTGCCATACTACTGAGTGCGGGATGGGACGAGCAGTACTTC. This chain joins TRBV28 and TRBJ2-7, with D tentatively TRBD2 (6 bases). Trimming stripped 10 bases from V and 5 bases from J, with 21 bases between. Looked up from germline, CDR1 is MDHEN and CDR2 is SYDVKM. The length of the CDR3 is 14 residues.

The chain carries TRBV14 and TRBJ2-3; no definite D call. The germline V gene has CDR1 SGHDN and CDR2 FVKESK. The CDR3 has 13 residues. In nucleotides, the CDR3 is TGTGCAGGCAGCCAAGACGGCGAAGATACGCAGTATTTT. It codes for CAGSQDGEDTQYF.

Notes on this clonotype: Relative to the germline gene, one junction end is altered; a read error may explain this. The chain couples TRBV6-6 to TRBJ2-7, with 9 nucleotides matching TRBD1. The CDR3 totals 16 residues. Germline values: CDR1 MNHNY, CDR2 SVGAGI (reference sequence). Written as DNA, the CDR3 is TGTGCCAGCAGTTACTCTAGGGACAGGGAGTTTTACGGGCAGTACTTC. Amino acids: CASSYSRDREFYGQYF.

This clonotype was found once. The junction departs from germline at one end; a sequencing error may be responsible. CDR3 in DNA: TGTGCCAGCAATCAGGGTAGGACCGGGGAGCTGTTGTTT. Its protein product is CASNQGRTGELLF. The genes are TRBV12-3 or TRBV12-4 and TRBJ2-2, with D possibly being TRBD1 or TRBD2 (5 bases each). This CDR3 comprises 13 residues.

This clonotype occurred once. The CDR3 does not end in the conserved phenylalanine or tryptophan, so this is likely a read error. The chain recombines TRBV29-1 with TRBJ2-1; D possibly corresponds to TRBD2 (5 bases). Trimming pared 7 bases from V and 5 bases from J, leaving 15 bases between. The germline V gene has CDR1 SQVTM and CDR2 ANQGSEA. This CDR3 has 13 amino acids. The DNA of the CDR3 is TGCAGCGGCGCTGATCTGAGGGACAATGAGCAGTTCCTC. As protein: CSGADLRDNEQFL.

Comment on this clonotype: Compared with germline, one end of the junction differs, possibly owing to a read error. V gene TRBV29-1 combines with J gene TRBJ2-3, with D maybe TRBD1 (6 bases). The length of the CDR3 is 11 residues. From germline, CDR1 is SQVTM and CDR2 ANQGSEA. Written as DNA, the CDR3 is TGCGGCTTTGGGGGCACAGGTACACAGTGTTTT. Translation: CGFGGTGTQCF.

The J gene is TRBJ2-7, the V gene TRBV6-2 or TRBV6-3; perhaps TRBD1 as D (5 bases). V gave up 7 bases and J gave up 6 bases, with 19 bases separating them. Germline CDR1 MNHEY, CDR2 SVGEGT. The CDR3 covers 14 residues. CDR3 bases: TGTGCCAGCACCCTACGCCGACTCAGGGTCGAGCAGTACTTC. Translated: CASTLRRLRVEQYF.

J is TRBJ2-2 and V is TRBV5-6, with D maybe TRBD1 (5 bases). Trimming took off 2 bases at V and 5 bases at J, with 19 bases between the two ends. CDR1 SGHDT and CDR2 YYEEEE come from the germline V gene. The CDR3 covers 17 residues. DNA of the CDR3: TGTGCCAGCAGCTTATGGGGATTAATGCGGACAACCGGGGAGCTGTTTTTT. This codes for CASSLWGLMRTTGELFF.

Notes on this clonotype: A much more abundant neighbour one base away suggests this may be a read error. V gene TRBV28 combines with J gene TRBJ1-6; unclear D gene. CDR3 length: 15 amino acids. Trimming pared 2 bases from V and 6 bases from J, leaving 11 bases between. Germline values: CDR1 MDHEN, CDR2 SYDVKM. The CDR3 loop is CASSLPLGSNSPLHF. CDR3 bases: TGTGCCAGCAGTTTACCACTGGGCAGTAATTCACCCCTCCACTTT.

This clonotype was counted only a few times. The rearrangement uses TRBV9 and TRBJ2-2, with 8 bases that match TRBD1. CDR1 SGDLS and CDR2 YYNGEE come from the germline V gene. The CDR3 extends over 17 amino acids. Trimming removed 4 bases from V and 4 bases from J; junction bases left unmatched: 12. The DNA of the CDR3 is TGTGCCAGCAGCCTTCCCCAGGGGGCGCGAGGCACCGGGGAGCTGTTTTTT. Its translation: CASSLPQGARGTGELFF. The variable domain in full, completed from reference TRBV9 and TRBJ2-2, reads DSGVTQTPKHLITATGQRVTLRCSPRSGDLSVYWYQQSLDQGLQFLIQYYNGEERAKGNILERFSAQQFPDLHSELNLSSLELGDSALYFCASSLPQGARGTGELFFGEGSRLTVL.

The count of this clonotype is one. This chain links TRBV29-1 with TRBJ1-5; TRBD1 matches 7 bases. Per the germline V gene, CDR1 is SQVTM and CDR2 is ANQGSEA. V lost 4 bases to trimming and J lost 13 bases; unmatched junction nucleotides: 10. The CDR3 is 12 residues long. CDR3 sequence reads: CSVGEQGRPQHF. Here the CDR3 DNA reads TGCAGCGTTGGGGAACAGGGGCGGCCTCAGCATTTT.

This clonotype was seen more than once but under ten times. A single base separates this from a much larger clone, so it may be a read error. CDR3 sequence reads: CASSWTGDSYGYTF. CDR3 coding DNA: TGTGCCAGCAGCTGGACAGGGGATAGCTATGGCTACACCTTC. The rearrangement links TRBV7-9 to TRBJ1-2; 9 positions match TRBD1. The V and J ends lost 4 bases and 4 bases, in that order; junction bases with no gene match: 4. In germline, CDR1 is SEHNR, CDR2 FQNEAQ (reference sequence). The CDR3 extends over 14 amino acids.

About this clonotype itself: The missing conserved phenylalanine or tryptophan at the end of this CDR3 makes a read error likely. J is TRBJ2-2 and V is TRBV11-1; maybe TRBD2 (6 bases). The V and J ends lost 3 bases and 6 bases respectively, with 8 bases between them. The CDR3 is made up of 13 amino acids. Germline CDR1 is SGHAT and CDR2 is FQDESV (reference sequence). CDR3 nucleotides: TGTGCCAGCAGCTTTCGGGACTCCGGGGAGCTGTTTTCT. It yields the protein CASSFRDSGELFS.

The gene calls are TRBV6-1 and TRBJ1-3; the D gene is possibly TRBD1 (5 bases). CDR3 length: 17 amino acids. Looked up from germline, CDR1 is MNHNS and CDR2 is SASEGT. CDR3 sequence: CDSSDLLGTSSGNTIYF. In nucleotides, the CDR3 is TGTGATAGCAGTGATCTGTTAGGGACCTCCTCTGGAAACACCATATATTTT.

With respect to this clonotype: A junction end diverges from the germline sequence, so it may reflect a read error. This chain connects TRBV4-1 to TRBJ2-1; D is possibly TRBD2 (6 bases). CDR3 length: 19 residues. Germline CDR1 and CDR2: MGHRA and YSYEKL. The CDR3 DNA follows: TGCGCCAGCAGCCATGACCGTGGAGGGAGGTCCAGGGTTTGCAATGCGCAGTTCTTC. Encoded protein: CASSHDRGGRSRVCNAQFF.

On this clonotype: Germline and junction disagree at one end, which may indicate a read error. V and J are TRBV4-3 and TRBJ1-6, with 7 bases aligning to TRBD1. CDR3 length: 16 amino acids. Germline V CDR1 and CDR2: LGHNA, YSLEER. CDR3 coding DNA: TGCGCCAGCAGCTCCTGCGACAGGGAAAGGAATTCACACCTCCACTTT. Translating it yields CASSSCDRERNSHLHF.

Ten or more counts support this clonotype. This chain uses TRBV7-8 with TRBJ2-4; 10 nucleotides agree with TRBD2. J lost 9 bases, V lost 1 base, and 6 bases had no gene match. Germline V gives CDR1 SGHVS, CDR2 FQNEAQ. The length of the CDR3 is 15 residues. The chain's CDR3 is CASSLGIAGGTIQYF. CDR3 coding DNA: TGTGCCAGCAGCTTAGGGATAGCGGGAGGTACCATTCAGTACTTC.

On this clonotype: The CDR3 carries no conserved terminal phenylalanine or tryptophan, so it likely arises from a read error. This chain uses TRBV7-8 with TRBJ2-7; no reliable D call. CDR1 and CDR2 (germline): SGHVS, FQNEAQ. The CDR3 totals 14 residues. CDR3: CVSSLTLEWYEQYS. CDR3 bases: TGTGTCAGCAGCTTAACCCTAGAGTGGTACGAGCAGTACTCC.

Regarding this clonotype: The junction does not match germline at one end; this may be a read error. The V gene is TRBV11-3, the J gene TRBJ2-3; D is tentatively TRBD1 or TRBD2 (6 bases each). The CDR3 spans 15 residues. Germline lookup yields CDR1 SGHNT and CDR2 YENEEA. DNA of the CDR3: TGTGCGAGCAATCCCGGAGGGGGAGGCACAGACACGCAGTATTTT. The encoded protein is CASNPGGGGTDTQYF.

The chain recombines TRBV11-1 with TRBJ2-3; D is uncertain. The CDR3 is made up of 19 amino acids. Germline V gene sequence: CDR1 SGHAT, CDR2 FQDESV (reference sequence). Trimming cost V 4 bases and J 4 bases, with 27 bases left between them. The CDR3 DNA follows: TGTGCCAGCAGCTCTGTGGGAAGCTCTGTTGGAGCCTGCGCAGATACGCAGTATTTT. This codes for CASSSVGSSVGACADTQYF.

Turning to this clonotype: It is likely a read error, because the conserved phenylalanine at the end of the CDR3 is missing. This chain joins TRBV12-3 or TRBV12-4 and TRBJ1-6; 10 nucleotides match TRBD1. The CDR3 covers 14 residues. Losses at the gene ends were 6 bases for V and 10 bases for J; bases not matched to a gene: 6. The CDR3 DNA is TGTGCCAGCAGATCCGGGACAGGGGACTCACCCCTCCACATT. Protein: CASRSGTGDSPLHI.

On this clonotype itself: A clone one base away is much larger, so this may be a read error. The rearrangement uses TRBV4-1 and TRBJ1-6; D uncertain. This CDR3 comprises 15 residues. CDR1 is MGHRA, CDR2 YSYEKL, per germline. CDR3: CASRQDSIGNSPLHF. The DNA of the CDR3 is TGCGCCAGCAGACAAGATAGCATAGGGAATTCACCCCTCCACTTT.